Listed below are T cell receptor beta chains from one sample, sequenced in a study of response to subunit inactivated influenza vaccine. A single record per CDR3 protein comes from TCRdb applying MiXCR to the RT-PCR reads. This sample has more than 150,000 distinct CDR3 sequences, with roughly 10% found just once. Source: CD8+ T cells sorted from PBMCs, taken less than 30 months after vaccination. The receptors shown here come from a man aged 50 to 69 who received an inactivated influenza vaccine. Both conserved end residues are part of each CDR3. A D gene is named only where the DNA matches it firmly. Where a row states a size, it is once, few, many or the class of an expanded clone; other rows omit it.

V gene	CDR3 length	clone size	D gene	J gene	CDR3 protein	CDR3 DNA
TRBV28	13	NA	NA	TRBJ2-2	CASSGRNTGELFF	TGTGCCAGCAGTGGACGTAACACCGGGGAGCTGTTTTTT
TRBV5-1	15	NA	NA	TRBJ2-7	CASSLGPASEYEQYF	TGCGCCAGCAGCTTGGGGCCGGCGTCCGAGTACGAGCAGTACTTC
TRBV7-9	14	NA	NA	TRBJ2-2	CASSPYTTTGELFF	TGTGCCAGCAGCCCCTACACGACCACCGGGGAGCTGTTTTTT
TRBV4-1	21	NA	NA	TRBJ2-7	CASSQDAPAPLRLAPGYEQYF	TGCGCCAGCAGCCAAGATGCCCCGGCCCCACTGCGTTTGGCCCCCGGCTACGAGCAGTACTTC
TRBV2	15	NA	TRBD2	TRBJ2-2	CASSVAGAGTGELFF	TGTGCCAGCAGCGTAGCGGGGGCCGGCACCGGGGAGCTGTTTTTT
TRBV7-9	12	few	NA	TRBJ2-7	CALEDRISEQYF	TGTGCCCTGGAGGACAGAATCTCCGAGCAGTACTTC
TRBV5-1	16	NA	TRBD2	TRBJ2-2	CASSTDSGVNTGELFF	TGCGCCAGCAGCACCGATAGCGGGGTGAACACCGGGGAGCTGTTTTTT
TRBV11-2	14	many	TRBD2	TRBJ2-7	CASSAGTSGYEQYF	TGTGCCAGCAGCGCCGGGACTAGCGGCTACGAGCAGTACTTC
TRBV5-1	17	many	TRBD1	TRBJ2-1	CASSMGTGTGDHNEQFF	TGCGCCAGCAGCATGGGGACCGGGACAGGGGACCACAATGAGCAGTTCTTC
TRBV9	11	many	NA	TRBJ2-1	CASSVRDEQFF	TGTGCCAGCAGCGTCCGGGACGAGCAGTTCTTC
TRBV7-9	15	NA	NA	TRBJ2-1	CASSFFGGEYNEQFF	TGTGCCAGCAGCTTCTTCGGGGGCGAGTACAATGAGCAGTTCTTC